The T cell receptor (beta chain) under discussion was sequenced for a study of a mutant IDH1 vaccine in newly diagnosed glioma. As for the study in general: The sex distribution of treated patients was about 62% male and around 40% female, with a mean age of approximately 40 years.

This sample's time point: week 35, safety follow-up. Every vaccine dose comprised 300 ug of mutant IDH1 20-mer peptide plus topical imiquimod. Germline CDR1 and CDR2: SGHTA and FQGNSA. The CDR3 runs to 12 residues. V was trimmed by 0 bases and J by 11 bases, leaving 10 bases between them. Sequencing was performed with immunoSEQ multiplex PCR; in TCRdb, only in-frame clones are kept and a portion is missing. Of roughly 68,000 clones in the sample, 65% to 75% were seen once. Worth noting for this clone: The antigen is not known.

Here the sequenced sample was PBMCs, taken from a glioma patient whose treatment included an IDH1 peptide vaccine. The TCR originated in a man aged 45-65 years with glioma. This chain joins TRBV7-2 and TRBJ1-1; D not certain. The chain's CDR3 is CASSLAGGGAFF. CDR3 nucleotide sequence: TGTGCCAGCAGCTTAGCGGGAGGCGGGGCTTTCTTT.